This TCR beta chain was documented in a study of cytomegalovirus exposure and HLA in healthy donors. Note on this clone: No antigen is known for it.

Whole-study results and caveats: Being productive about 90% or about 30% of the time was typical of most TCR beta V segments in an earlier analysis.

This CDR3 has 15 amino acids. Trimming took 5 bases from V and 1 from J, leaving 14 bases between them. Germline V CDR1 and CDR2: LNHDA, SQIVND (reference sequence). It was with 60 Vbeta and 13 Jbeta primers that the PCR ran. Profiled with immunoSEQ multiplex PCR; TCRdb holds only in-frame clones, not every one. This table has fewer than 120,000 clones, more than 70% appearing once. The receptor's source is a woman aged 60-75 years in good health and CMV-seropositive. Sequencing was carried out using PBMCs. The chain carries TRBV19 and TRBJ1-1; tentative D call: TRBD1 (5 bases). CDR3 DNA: TGTGCCAGTAGTGCCCGGACACCGACGAACACTGAAGCTTTCTTT. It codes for CASSARTPTNTEAFF.